This is a list of T cell receptor beta chains from one sample in a study of cytomegalovirus exposure and HLA in healthy donors. Assay: immunoSEQ multiplex PCR; the TCRdb copy retains only in-frame clones and omits some. The repertoire consists of about 170,000 clones, with 70% to 80% occurring once and the leading ten covering about 2.1%. Sequencing was done on a sample of PBMCs. Every receptor here comes from a woman under 40 in good health and CMV-seropositive. CDR3s include the opening cysteine and the closing phenylalanine or tryptophan. A D gene is named only where the DNA matches it firmly. Clone size appears in some rows only: once, few, many, or a class for an expanded clone.

>.|TRBJ2-3|TRBV5-8|TRBD1
CASSMGQGRTDTQYF
TGTGCCAGCAGCATGGGACAGGGTCGGACAGATACGCAGTATTTT
>few|TRBJ1-1|TRBV4-2|.
CASSQSGLNTEAFF
TGTGCCAGCAGCCAATCGGGATTAAACACTGAAGCTTTCTTT
>.|TRBJ2-7|TRBV7-8|.
CASSFRPDSGTYEQYF
TGTGCCAGCAGCTTTCGCCCGGACAGCGGAACCTACGAGCAGTACTTC
>.|TRBJ1-2|TRBV9|TRBD1
CASTPTGTHYGYTF
TGTGCCAGCACCCCGACAGGGACTCACTATGGCTACACCTTC
>.|TRBJ2-2|TRBV30|.
CAWSFRGTGELFF
TGTGCCTGGAGTTTCAGGGGCACCGGGGAGCTGTTTTTT
>.|TRBJ2-7|TRBV6-5|TRBD1
CASSYSTGQVSYEQYF
TGTGCCAGCAGTTACTCGACCGGACAGGTTTCCTACGAGCAGTACTTC
>.|TRBJ1-5|TRBV30|.
CACREGGAKYQPQHF
TGTGCCTGCCGGGAAGGAGGGGCCAAATATCAGCCCCAGCATTTT
>.|TRBJ1-1|TRBV7-6|.
CASSATGGGRGNTEAFF
TGTGCCAGCAGCGCGACCGGCGGGGGGCGCGGGAACACTGAAGCTTTCTTT
>few|TRBJ2-3|TRBV2|.
CASSVGDNTQYF
TGTGCCAGCAGTGTCGGGGATAATACGCAGTATTTT
>.|TRBJ2-3|TRBV19|TRBD2
CASSPRLAVTDTQYF
TGTGCCAGTAGTCCCCGACTAGCCGTCACAGATACGCAGTATTTT
>.|TRBJ1-2|TRBV6-1|TRBD1
CATERDSPNYGYTF
TGTGCCACCGAACGGGACAGCCCTAACTATGGCTACACCTTC
>.|TRBJ2-7|TRBV9|TRBD1
CASSARQGTTYEQYF
TGTGCCAGCAGCGCCCGACAGGGGACGACCTACGAGCAGTACTTC
>.|TRBJ2-1|TRBV27|.
CASSRTSEQFF
TGTGCCAGCAGTCGAACAAGTGAGCAGTTCTTC
>.|TRBJ2-1|TRBV5-1|TRBD1
CASSFPGQGALNEQFF
TGCGCCAGCAGCTTTCCGGGACAGGGGGCTCTAAATGAGCAGTTCTTC
>.|TRBJ2-3|TRBV11-2|.
CASSSGPADTQYF
TGTGCCAGCAGCAGCGGACCAGCAGATACGCAGTATTTT
>.|TRBJ2-6|TRBV7-2|.
CASSIGVAGANVLTF
TGTGCCAGCAGTATAGGGGTTGCTGGGGCCAACGTCCTGACTTTC
>.|TRBJ1-2|TRBV18|TRBD1
CASSPRTGDCNGYTF
TGTGCCAGCTCACCTAGGACAGGGGATTGCAATGGCTACACCTTC
>.|TRBJ2-7|TRBV20-1|.
CSARGENEQYF
TGCAGTGCTAGAGGCGAGAACGAGCAGTACTTC
>.|TRBJ1-3|TRBV11-3|.
CASSLEGALSGNTIYF
TGTGCCAGCAGCTTAGAGGGGGCACTCTCTGGAAACACCATATATTTT
>.|TRBJ1-6|TRBV10-1|.
CASSEFRGSNSPLHF
TGCGCCAGCAGTGAGTTTAGGGGTTCTAATTCACCCCTCCACTTT
>.|TRBJ1-2|TRBV4-2|.
CASSQITQGRNYGYTF
TGTGCCAGCAGCCAGATCACACAGGGTCGGAACTATGGCTACACCTTC
>.|TRBJ2-1|TRBV28|.
CASSQTDNEQFF
TGTGCCAGCAGCCAGACAGACAATGAGCAGTTCTTC
>once|TRBJ1-2|TRBV5-1|.
CASSLTGTYGYTF
TGCGCCAGCAGCCTTACAGGGACCTATGGCTACACCTTC
>.|TRBJ2-5|TRBV15|.
CATSKRLETQYF
TGTGCCACCAGCAAGAGGTTGGAGACCCAGTACTTC
>.|TRBJ1-4|TRBV5-8|.
CASSFRGTYGLFF
TGTGCCAGCAGCTTCCGCGGCACCTATGGACTGTTTTTT
>.|TRBJ2-5|TRBV25-1|TRBD2
CASSDGGSWETQYF
TGTGCCAGCAGTGACGGGGGGTCATGGGAGACCCAGTACTTC
>.|TRBJ2-3|TRBV14|.
CASSHLLGADTQYF
TGTGCCAGCAGCCACCTTCTAGGGGCAGATACGCAGTATTTT
>.|TRBJ1-6|TRBV10-1|.
CASRQGVDSPLHF
TGCGCCAGCAGGCAGGGTGTCGATTCACCCCTCCACTTT
>.|TRBJ2-1|TRBV30|TRBD2
CAWSVFWLAGGSYNEQFF
TGTGCCTGGAGTGTTTTCTGGCTAGCGGGAGGCTCCTACAATGAGCAGTTCTTC
>.|TRBJ2-3|TRBV19|TRBD2
CATGGGLTTDTQYF
TGTGCCACCGGGGGGGGACTTACCACAGATACGCAGTATTTT
>.|TRBJ2-3|TRBV19|.
CASSIVGGGSDTQYF
TGTGCCAGTAGTATAGTGGGCGGGGGCTCAGATACGCAGTATTTT
>.|TRBJ1-5|TRBV7-2|.
CASSFGGDQPQHF
TGTGCCAGCAGCTTTGGAGGCGATCAGCCCCAGCATTTT
>.|TRBJ1-3|TRBV2|.
CASSGRQAGNTIYF
TGTGCCAGCAGTGGACGACAGGCTGGAAACACCATATATTTT
>.|TRBJ2-3|TRBV5-8|.
CASLATNTQYF
TGTGCCAGCCTCGCCACTAATACGCAGTATTTT
>.|TRBJ1-2|TRBV9|.
CASSEGDGYTF
TGTGCCAGCAGCGAGGGGGATGGCTACACCTTC
>.|TRBJ1-2|TRBV19|TRBD1
CASNSGQGVFGYTF
TGTGCCAGTAATTCCGGACAGGGGGTTTTTGGCTACACCTTC
>.|TRBJ1-2|TRBV19|.
CASSRPRLYGYTF
TGTGCCAGTAGCAGGCCCCGGCTCTATGGCTACACCTTC
>.|TRBJ2-1|TRBV29-1|TRBD1
CSVDGTGPNEQFF
TGCAGCGTTGACGGGACAGGGCCCAATGAGCAGTTCTTC
>.|TRBJ2-7|TRBV4-1|.
CASSHMYEQYF
TGCGCCAGCAGCCACATGTACGAGCAGTACTTC
>.|TRBJ1-1|TRBV6-5|TRBD1
CASSIRGPTEAFF
TGTGCCAGCAGTATTAGGGGGCCAACTGAAGCTTTCTTT
>.|TRBJ2-5|TRBV6-6|TRBD2
CASGLAGGGGGETQYF
TGTGCCAGCGGATTAGCGGGAGGGGGCGGAGGTGAGACCCAGTACTTC
>.|TRBJ1-6|TRBV7-2|.
CASSLYNSPLHF
TGTGCCAGCAGCCTCTATAATTCACCCCTCCACTTT
>.|TRBJ2-6|TRBV9|TRBD1
CASTQTGALSGANVLTF
TGTGCCAGCACCCAGACAGGGGCCCTCTCTGGGGCCAACGTCCTGACTTTC
>.|TRBJ1-2|TRBV6-4|TRBD1
CASSALSGGGYGYTF
TGTGCCAGCAGTGCCTTATCAGGGGGCGGATATGGCTACACCTTC
>.|TRBJ2-4|TRBV7-6|TRBD2
CASRVTPTSGRSKAKNIQYF
TGTGCCAGCAGGGTTACCCCGACTAGCGGGAGATCGAAGGCCAAAAACATTCAGTACTTC
>.|TRBJ2-7|TRBV7-8|TRBD1
CASSATGTGVHEQYF
TGTGCCAGCAGCGCTACCGGGACAGGGGTCCACGAGCAGTACTTC
>.|TRBJ1-1|TRBV7-9|TRBD1
CSSSRDRVDTEAFF
TGTTCCAGCAGCAGGGACAGGGTGGACACTGAAGCTTTCTTT
>.|TRBJ2-5|TRBV30|TRBD2
CAWSVWSSGRGKETQYF
TGTGCCTGGAGTGTATGGTCTAGCGGGAGGGGAAAAGAGACCCAGTACTTC
>.|TRBJ1-3|TRBV30|TRBD1
CAWSMDRSSGNTIYF
TGTGCCTGGAGCATGGACAGGAGCTCTGGAAACACCATATATTTT
>.|TRBJ2-5|TRBV7-2|TRBD2
CASSYGTNQETQYF
TGTGCCAGCAGCTACGGGACTAACCAAGAGACCCAGTACTTC
>.|TRBJ2-7|TRBV10-3|.
CAISEKGSSYEQYF
TGTGCCATCAGTGAGAAAGGGAGCTCCTACGAGCAGTACTTC
>once|TRBJ1-1|TRBV5-1|TRBD1
CASSLGQGSTEAFF
TGCGCCAGCAGCCTAGGACAGGGGAGCACTGAAGCTTTCTTT
>once|TRBJ2-5|TRBV30|TRBD2
CAWSVLAGKETQYF
TGTGCCTGGAGTGTGCTAGCGGGGAAAGAGACCCAGTACTTC
>few|TRBJ1-5|TRBV28|TRBD1
CASSSLTGGNQPQHF
TGTGCCAGCAGTTCTTTGACAGGGGGGAATCAGCCCCAGCATTTT
>.|TRBJ2-1|TRBV5-6|.
CASSFTHSYNEQFF
TGTGCCAGCAGCTTTACCCACAGTTACAATGAGCAGTTCTTC
>few|TRBJ2-5|TRBV6-1|.
CASSEAFDGPETQYF
TGTGCCAGCAGTGAAGCCTTTGATGGCCCAGAGACCCAGTACTTC
>.|TRBJ2-5|TRBV2|.
CASSENSPVQETQYF
TGTGCCAGCAGTGAAAACTCCCCGGTACAAGAGACCCAGTACTTC
>.|TRBJ2-5|TRBV2|TRBD2
CASSEGTSAETQYF
TGTGCCAGCAGTGAGGGGACTAGCGCGGAGACCCAGTACTTC
>.|TRBJ2-5|TRBV5-4|TRBD2
CASSAGLAGEQYF
TGTGCCAGCAGCGCGGGACTAGCGGGAGAGCAGTACTTC
>.|TRBJ2-7|TRBV6-6|TRBD1
CASSSGQGYEQYF
TGTGCCAGCAGTTCCGGACAGGGCTACGAGCAGTACTTC